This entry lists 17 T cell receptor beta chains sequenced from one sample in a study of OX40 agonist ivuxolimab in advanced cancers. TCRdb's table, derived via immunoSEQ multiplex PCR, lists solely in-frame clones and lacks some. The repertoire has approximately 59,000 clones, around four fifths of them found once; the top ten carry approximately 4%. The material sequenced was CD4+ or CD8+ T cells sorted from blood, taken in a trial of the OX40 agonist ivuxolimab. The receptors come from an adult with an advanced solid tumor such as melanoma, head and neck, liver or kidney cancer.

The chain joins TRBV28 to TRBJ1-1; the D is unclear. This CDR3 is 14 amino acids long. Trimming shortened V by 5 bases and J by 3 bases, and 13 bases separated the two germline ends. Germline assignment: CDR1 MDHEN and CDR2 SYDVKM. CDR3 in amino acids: CASSPLLSYTEAFF. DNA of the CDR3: TGTGCCAGCAGTCCCCTTTTAAGTTACACTGAAGCTTTCTTT.

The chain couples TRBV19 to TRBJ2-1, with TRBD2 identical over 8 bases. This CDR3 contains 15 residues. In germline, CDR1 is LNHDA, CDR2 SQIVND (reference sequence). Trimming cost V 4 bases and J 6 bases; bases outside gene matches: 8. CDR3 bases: TGTGCCAGTAGTAGGATAGCGGGATTACTCAATGAGCAGTTCTTC. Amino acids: CASSRIAGLLNEQFF.

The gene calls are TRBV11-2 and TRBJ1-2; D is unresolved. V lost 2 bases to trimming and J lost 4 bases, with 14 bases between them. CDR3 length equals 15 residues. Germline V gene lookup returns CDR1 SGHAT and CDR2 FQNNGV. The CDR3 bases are TGTGCCAGCAGCTTAATGGGAGCGGCGGGCTATGGCTACACCTTC. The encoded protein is CASSLMGAAGYGYTF.

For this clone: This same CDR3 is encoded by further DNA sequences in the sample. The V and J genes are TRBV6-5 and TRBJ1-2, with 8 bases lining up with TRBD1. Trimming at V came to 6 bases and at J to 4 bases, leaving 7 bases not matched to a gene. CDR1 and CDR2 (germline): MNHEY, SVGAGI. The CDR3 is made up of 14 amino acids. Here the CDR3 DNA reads TGTGCCAGCAGCTCCACAGGGGGAGTCTATGGCTACACCTTC. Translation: CASSSTGGVYGYTF.

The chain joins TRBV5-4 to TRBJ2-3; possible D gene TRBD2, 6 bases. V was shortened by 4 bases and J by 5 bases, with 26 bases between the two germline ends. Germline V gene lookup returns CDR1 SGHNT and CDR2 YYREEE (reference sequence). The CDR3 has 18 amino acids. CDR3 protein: CASSQDSGSAGQIDTQYF. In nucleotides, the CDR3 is TGTGCCAGCAGCCAAGATAGTGGTTCGGCGGGGCAAATAGATACGCAGTATTTT.

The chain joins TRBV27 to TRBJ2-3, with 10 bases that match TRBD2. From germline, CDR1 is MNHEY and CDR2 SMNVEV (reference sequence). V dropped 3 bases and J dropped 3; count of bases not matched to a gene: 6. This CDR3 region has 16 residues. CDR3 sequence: CASSFRTSGGTDTQYF. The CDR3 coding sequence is TGTGCCAGCAGTTTCCGGACTAGCGGAGGGACAGATACGCAGTATTTT.

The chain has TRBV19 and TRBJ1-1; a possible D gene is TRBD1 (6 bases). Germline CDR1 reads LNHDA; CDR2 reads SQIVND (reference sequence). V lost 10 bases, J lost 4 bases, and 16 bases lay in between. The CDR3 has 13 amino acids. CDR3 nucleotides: TGTGCCACTCGACAGGTTCCCGGCACTGAAGCTTTCTTT. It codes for CATRQVPGTEAFF. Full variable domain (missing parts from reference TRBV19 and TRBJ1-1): DGGITQSPKYLFRKEGQNVTLSCEQNLNHDAMYWYRQDPGQGLRLIYYSQIVNDFQKGDIAEGYSVSREKKESFPLTVTSAQKNPTAFYLCATRQVPGTEAFFGQGTRLTVV.

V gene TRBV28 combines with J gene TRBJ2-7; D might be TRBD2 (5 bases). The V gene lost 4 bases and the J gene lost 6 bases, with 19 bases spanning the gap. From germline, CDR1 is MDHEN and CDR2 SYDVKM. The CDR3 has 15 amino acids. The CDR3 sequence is CASSWGAASGSEQYF. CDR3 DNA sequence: TGTGCCAGCAGTTGGGGAGCCGCCTCAGGATCCGAGCAGTACTTC.

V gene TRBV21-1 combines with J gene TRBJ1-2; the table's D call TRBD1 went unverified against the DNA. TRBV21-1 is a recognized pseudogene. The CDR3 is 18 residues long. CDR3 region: CASSARGQGPQRRYGYTF. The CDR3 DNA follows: TGTGCCAGCAGCGCCAGAGGACAGGGACCTCAAAGACGGTATGGCTACACCTTC.

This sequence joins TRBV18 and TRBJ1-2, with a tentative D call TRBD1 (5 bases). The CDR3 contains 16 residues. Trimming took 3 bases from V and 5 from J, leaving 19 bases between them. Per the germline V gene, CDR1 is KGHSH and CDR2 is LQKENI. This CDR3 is CASSPESSDSGYGYTF. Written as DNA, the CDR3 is TGTGCCAGCTCACCGGAATCGTCCGACAGTGGGTATGGCTACACCTTC.

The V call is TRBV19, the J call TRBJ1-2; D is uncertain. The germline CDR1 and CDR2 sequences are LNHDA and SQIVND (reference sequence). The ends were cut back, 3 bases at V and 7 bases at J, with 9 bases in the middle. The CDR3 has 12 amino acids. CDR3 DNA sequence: TGTGCCAGTAGTATTACCTTGAGTGGCTACACCTTC. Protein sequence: CASSITLSGYTF.

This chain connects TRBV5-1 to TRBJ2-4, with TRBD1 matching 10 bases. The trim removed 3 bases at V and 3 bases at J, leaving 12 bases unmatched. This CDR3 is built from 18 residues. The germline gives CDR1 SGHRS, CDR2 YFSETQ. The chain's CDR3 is CASSSGTGVGVGKNIQYF. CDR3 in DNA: TGCGCCAGCAGCTCCGGGACAGGGGTGGGGGTAGGCAAAAACATTCAGTACTTC.

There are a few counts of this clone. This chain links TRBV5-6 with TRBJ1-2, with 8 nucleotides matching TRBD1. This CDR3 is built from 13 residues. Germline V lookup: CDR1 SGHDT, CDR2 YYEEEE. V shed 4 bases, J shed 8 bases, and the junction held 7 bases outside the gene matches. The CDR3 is CASSPWTGLGYTF. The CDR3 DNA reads TGTGCCAGCAGCCCTTGGACAGGGCTCGGCTACACCTTC.

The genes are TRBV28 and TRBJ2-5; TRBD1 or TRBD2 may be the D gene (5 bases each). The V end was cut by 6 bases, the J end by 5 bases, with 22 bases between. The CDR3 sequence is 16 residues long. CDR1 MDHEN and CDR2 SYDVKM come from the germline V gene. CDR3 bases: TGTGCCAGCAGACATCCGGGGCTTGGTATGGCGGAGACCCAGTACTTC. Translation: CASRHPGLGMAETQYF.

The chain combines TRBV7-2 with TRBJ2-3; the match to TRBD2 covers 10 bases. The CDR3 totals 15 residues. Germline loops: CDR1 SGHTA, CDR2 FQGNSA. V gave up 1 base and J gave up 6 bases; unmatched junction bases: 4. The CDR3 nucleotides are TGTGCCAGCAGCTTAGTTGGGGGACTAGCGGATACGCAGTATTTT. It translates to CASSLVGGLADTQYF.

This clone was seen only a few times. The CDR3 nucleotides are TGCGCCAGCAGCCACGGACCGGACAGTAACGGTGAGCAGTTCTTC. The encoded protein is CASSHGPDSNGEQFF. The J gene is TRBJ2-1, the V gene TRBV4-1, with D maybe TRBD1 (6 bases). Trimming removed 3 bases from V and 9 bases from J, with 18 bases in between. The CDR3 is 15 residues long. Looked up from germline, CDR1 is MGHRA and CDR2 is YSYEKL.

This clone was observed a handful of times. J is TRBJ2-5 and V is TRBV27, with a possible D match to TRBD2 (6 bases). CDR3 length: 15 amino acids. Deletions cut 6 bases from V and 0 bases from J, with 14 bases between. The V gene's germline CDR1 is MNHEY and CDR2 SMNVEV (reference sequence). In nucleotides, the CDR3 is TGTGCCAGCAGCGAGATGAGCGGGTACCAAGAGACCCAGTACTTC. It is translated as CASSEMSGYQETQYF.